A single T cell receptor beta chain is shown here with its context. The junction had 10 bases not matched to a gene; V was cut back by 4 bases and J by 7 bases. Germline values: CDR1 SEHNR, CDR2 FQNEAQ (reference sequence). CDR3 length equals 17 residues. The assay was immunoSEQ multiplex PCR, and TCRdb's table has in-frame clones only and misses some. Of tens of thousands of clones in the sample, about 86% were seen once. This specimen belongs to a study of blood T cell repertoires in COVID-19. Sequencing input: peripheral blood. V is TRBV7-9 and J is TRBJ2-1; TRBD2 matches 13 bases. The receptor's source is a human donor in a cohort sampled during active COVID-19. CDR3 bases: TGTGCCAGCAGCTCCGGGGGACTAGCGGGGAAGGGAAATGAGCAGTTCTTC. It codes for CASSSGGLAGKGNEQFF. The variable domain in full, completed from reference TRBV7-9 and TRBJ2-1, reads DTGVSQNPRHKITKRGQNVTFRCDPISEHNRLYWYRQTLGQGPEFLTYFQNEAQLEKSRLLSDRFSAERPKGSFSTLEIQRTEQGDSAMYLCASSSGGLAGKGNEQFFGPGTRLTVL.